The rows below give T cell receptor beta chains drawn from one sample of a study of T cell repertoires in cytomegalovirus infection. TCRdb recomputed calls from the reads with MiXCR, one row per CDR3 protein. The sample carries under 50,000 distinct CDR3 sequences, 20% to 25% recorded once. Their antigen targets remain unknown. Source: CD8+ T cells from cultured PBMCs, taken from culture after CMV antigen stimulation. The receptor source for this set is a human donor in good health (CMV status not recorded). Some clones in this sample may be carry-over from other donors' samples. CDR3s include the opening cysteine and the closing phenylalanine or tryptophan. D genes are given only for firm matches. Rows may omit the clone size; those that give it use once, few, many or a size class.

D: NA; size: few; V: TRBV20-1; J: TRBJ2-1; DNA: TGCAGTGTATTAGGTTCCGGGAAGGGGGGCCTTCGGAATGAGCAGTTCTTC; CDR3: CSVLGSGKGGLRNEQFF
D: NA; size: NA; V: TRBV7-9; J: TRBJ1-5; DNA: TGTGCCAGCAGCTACTCTGGTCAGAGGTATCAGCCCCAGCATTTT; CDR3: CASSYSGQRYQPQHF
D: NA; size: NA; V: TRBV6-5; J: TRBJ2-1; DNA: TGTGCCAGCAGTTACTCGAATGCAGTTACCTACAATGAGCAGTTCTTC; CDR3: CASSYSNAVTYNEQFF
D: NA; size: NA; V: TRBV7-2; J: TRBJ2-1; DNA: TGTGCCAGCAGCTTAGCGGCGGGGGAGCAGTTCTTC; CDR3: CASSLAAGEQFF
D: NA; size: few; V: TRBV6-2/TRBV6-3; J: TRBJ1-2; DNA: TGTGCTACCGAGGCATGGCATGGCTACACCTTC; CDR3: CATEAWHGYTF
D: TRBD1; size: many; V: TRBV7-2; J: TRBJ2-1; DNA: TGTGCCAGCAGCTTAGAGGTGACAGGGGGTTATGAGCAGTTCTTC; CDR3: CASSLEVTGGYEQFF
D: TRBD2; size: NA; V: TRBV2; J: TRBJ2-1; DNA: TGTGCCAGCAGGGGACTAGCGGGAGTCAATGAGCAGTTCTTC; CDR3: CASRGLAGVNEQFF
D: TRBD1; size: NA; V: TRBV11-3; J: TRBJ1-5; DNA: TGTGCCTCCCAGGAGACAGGGGAGGAAAATCAGCCCCAGCATTTT; CDR3: CASQETGEENQPQHF
D: NA; size: few; V: TRBV6-5; J: TRBJ2-7; DNA: TGTGCCAGCAGTTCCGGGACACCCATGGGGGAGCAGTACTTC; CDR3: CASSSGTPMGEQYF
D: NA; size: NA; V: TRBV20-1; J: TRBJ1-2; DNA: TGCAGTGCTAGTCCCTGGGGGCACAGTTCGTATGGCTACACCTTC; CDR3: CSASPWGHSSYGYTF
D: TRBD2; size: NA; V: TRBV5-1; J: TRBJ2-1; DNA: TGCGCCAGCAGCTTGGGACTAGCGACTTACAATGAGCAGTTCTTC; CDR3: CASSLGLATYNEQFF
D: TRBD2; size: NA; V: TRBV5-4; J: TRBJ2-2; DNA: TGTGCCAGCAGCCAGTTCGGCGGGAGTGACACCGGGGAGCTGTTTTTT; CDR3: CASSQFGGSDTGELFF
D: NA; size: NA; V: TRBV11-1; J: TRBJ2-1; DNA: TGTGCCAGCAGCCCCCCGGGCAATGAGCAGTTCTTC; CDR3: CASSPPGNEQFF
D: NA; size: NA; V: TRBV4-1; J: TRBJ2-1; DNA: TGCGCCAGCAGCCAAGTGGCGGGACACAATGAGCAGTTCTTC; CDR3: CASSQVAGHNEQFF
D: TRBD1; size: NA; V: TRBV20-1; J: TRBJ2-4; DNA: TGCAGTGCTAGAGCGATCGGACAGGGCATTGACAAAAACATTCAGTACTTC; CDR3: CSARAIGQGIDKNIQYF
D: NA; size: NA; V: TRBV9; J: TRBJ2-7; DNA: TGTGCCAGCAGCGTAGAGGGTAGGGGACCCTACGAGCAGTACTTC; CDR3: CASSVEGRGPYEQYF
D: TRBD1; size: few; V: TRBV7-8; J: TRBJ1-2; DNA: TGTGCCAGCAGCTTAGTCGGGACAGGGGAAACGGGCAACTATGGCTACACCTTC; CDR3: CASSLVGTGETGNYGYTF
D: NA; size: NA; V: TRBV6-6; J: TRBJ2-2; DNA: TGTGCCAGCAGAACCGGGTGGAGGAACACCGGGGAGCTGTTTTTT; CDR3: CASRTGWRNTGELFF
D: NA; size: NA; V: TRBV11-2; J: TRBJ2-7; DNA: TGTGCCAGCAGCTTTAAAGGAGGAGACAGGTCTAACTACGAGCAGTACTTC; CDR3: CASSFKGGDRSNYEQYF
D: TRBD1; size: few; V: TRBV12-3/TRBV12-4; J: TRBJ1-5; DNA: TGTGCCAGCAGTGAGGGACAGATCAATCAGCCCCAGCATTTT; CDR3: CASSEGQINQPQHF
D: TRBD2; size: few; V: TRBV7-2; J: TRBJ2-5; DNA: TGTGCCAGCAGCTTAGATAGCGGGGGGGTCCTTCAAGAGACCCAGTACTTC; CDR3: CASSLDSGGVLQETQYF
D: NA; size: NA; V: TRBV7-2; J: TRBJ1-2; DNA: TGTGCCAGCAGCCTTGGGGGGGACTACACCTTC; CDR3: CASSLGGDYTF